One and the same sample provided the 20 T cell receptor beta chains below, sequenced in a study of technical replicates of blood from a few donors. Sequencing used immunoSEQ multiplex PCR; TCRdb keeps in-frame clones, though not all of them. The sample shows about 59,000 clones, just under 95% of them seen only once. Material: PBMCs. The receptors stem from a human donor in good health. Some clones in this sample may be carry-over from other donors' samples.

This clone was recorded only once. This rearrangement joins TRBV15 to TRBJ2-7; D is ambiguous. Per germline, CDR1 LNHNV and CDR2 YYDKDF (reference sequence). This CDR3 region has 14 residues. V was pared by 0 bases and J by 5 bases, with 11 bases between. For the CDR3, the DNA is TGTGCCACCAGCAGAGATTTTGAAGCCCACGAGCAGTACTTC. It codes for CATSRDFEAHEQYF.

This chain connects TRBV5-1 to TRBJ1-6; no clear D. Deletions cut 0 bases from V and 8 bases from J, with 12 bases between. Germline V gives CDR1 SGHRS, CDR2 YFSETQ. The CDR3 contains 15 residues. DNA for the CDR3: TGCGCCAGCAGCTTGGAGCGGGGTTCGGATTCACCCCTCCACTTT. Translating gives CASSLERGSDSPLHF.

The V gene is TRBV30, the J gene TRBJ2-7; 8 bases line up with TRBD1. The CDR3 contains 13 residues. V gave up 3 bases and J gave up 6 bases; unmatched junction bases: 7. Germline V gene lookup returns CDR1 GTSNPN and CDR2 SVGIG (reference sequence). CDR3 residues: CAWSAGGMFEQYF. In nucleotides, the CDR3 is TGTGCCTGGAGCGCAGGGGGCATGTTCGAGCAGTACTTC.

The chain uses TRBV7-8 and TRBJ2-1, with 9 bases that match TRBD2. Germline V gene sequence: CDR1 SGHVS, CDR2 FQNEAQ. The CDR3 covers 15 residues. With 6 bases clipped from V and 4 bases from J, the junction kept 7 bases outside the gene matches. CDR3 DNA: TGTGCCAGCAGTTCGACTAGCGGAGGTTACAATGAGCAGTTCTTC. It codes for CASSSTSGGYNEQFF.

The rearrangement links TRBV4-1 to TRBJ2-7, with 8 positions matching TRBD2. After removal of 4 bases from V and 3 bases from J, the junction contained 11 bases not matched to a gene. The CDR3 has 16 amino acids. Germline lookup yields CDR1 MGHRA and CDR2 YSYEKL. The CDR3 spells CASSPRGGLSVYEQYF. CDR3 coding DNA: TGCGCCAGCAGCCCCCGGGGGGGGCTGAGTGTCTACGAGCAGTACTTC.

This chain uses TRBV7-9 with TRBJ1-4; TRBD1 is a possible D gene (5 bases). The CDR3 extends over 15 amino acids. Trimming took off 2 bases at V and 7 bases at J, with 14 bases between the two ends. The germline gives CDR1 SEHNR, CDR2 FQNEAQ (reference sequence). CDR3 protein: CASSLFGAKGEKLFF. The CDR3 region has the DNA TGTGCCAGCAGCTTATTTGGGGCAAAGGGTGAAAAACTGTTTTTT.

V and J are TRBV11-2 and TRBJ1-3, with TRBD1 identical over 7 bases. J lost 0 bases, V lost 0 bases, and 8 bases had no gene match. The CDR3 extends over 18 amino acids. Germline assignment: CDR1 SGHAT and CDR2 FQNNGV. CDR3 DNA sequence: TGTGCCAGCAGCTTAGACGGGAGGGGGCACCTCTCTGGAAACACCATATATTTT. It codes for CASSLDGRGHLSGNTIYF.

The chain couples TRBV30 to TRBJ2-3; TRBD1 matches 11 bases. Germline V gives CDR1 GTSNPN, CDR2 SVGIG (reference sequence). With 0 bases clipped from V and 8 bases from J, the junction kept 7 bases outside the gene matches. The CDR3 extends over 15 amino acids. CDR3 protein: CAWSVGTGGSATQYF. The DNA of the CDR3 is TGTGCCTGGAGTGTAGGGACAGGGGGGTCGGCTACGCAGTATTTT.

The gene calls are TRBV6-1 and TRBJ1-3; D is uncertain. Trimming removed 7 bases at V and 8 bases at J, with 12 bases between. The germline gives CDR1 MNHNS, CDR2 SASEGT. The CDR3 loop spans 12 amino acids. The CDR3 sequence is CASTYKTDTIYF. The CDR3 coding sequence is TGTGCCAGCACCTATAAAACGGACACCATATATTTT.

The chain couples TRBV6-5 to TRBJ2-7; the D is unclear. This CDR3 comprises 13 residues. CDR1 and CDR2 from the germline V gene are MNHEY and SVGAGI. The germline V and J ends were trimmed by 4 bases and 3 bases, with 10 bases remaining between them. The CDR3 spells CASSSSRYYEQYF. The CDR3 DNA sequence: TGTGCCAGCAGTTCGTCACGGTACTACGAGCAGTACTTC.

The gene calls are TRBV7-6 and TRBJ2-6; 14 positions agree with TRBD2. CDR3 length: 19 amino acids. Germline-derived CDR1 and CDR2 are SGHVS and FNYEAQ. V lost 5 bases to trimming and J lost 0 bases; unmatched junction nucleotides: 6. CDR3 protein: CASSHLTSGRASGANVLTF. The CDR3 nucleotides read TGTGCCAGCAGCCACCTGACTAGCGGGAGGGCCTCTGGGGCCAACGTCCTGACTTTC.

In DNA, the CDR3 is TGTGCCAGCAGCTCTTCCCTTTACGAGCAGTACTTC. Its protein is CASSSSLYEQYF. The rearrangement links TRBV6-5 to TRBJ2-7; D is unresolved. The CDR3 contains 12 residues. Germline V gene sequence: CDR1 MNHEY, CDR2 SVGAGI. Trimming stripped 6 bases from V and 4 bases from J, with 10 bases between.

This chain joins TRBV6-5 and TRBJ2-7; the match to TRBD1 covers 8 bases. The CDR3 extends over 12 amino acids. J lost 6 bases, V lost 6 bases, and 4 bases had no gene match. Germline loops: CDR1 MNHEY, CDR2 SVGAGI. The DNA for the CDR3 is TGTGCCAGCAGACGACAGGGGTCCGAGCAGTACTTC. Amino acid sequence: CASRRQGSEQYF.

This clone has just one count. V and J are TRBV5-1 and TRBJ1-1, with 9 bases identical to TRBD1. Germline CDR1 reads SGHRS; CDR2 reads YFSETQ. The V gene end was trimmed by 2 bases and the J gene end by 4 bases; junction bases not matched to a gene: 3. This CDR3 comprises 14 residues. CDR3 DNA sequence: TGCGCCAGCAGCTTAACAGGGGGCGGCACTGAAGCTTTCTTT. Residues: CASSLTGGGTEAFF.

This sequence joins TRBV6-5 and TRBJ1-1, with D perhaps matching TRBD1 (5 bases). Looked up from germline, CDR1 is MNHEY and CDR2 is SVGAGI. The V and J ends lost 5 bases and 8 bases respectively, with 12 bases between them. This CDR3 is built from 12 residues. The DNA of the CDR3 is TGTGCCAGCAGTCGTGACAGATTAGAAGCTTTCTTT. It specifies CASSRDRLEAFF.

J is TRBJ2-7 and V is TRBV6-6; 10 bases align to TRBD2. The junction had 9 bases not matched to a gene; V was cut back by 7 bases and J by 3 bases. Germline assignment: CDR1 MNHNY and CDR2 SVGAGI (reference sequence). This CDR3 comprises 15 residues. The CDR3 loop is CASTPGLARDYEQYF. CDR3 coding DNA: TGTGCCAGCACCCCGGGACTAGCGCGAGACTACGAGCAGTACTTC.

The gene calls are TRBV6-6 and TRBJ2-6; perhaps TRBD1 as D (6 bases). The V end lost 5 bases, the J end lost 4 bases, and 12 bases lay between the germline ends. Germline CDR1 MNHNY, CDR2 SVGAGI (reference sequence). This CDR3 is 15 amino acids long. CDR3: CASSHPGAGANVLTF. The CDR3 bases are TGTGCCAGCAGTCATCCAGGGGCAGGGGCCAACGTCCTGACTTTC.

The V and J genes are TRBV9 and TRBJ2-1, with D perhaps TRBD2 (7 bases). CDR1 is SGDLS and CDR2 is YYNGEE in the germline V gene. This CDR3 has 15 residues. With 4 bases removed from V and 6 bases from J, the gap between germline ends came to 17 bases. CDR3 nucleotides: TGTGCCAGCAGCCCCGGCTGGGGGGGCCGCAATGAGCAGTTCTTC. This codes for CASSPGWGGRNEQFF.

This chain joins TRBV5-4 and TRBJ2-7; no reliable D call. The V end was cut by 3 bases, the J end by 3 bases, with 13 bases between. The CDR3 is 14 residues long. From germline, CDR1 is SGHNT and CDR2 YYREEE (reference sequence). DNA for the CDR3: TGTGCCAGCAGCTCTGGAGTAGATTACTACGAGCAGTACTTC. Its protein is CASSSGVDYYEQYF.

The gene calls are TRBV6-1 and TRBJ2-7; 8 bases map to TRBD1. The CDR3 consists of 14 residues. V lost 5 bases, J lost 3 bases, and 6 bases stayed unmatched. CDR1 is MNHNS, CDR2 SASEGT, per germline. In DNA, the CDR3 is TGTGCCAGCAGTATTGACAGGGGCAACTACGAGCAGTACTTC. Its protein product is CASSIDRGNYEQYF.